The 16 T cell receptor beta chains in this list originate from one sample, sequenced in a study of siplizumab effects on memory and regulatory T cells. The assay was immunoSEQ multiplex PCR, and TCRdb's table has in-frame clones only and misses some. The sample includes some 97,000 clones, more than 85% of them seen just once. The sequenced sample was CD4+ T cells sorted from blood. The receptors derive from a human donor in good health.

The chain links TRBV18 to TRBJ2-1; TRBD1 aligns across 8 bases. V shed 11 bases, J shed 7 bases, and the junction held 7 bases outside the gene matches. CDR3 length: 12 amino acids. Germline V gene sequence: CDR1 KGHSH, CDR2 LQKENI. The CDR3 coding sequence is TGTGCCGGGGGACAGGATAGGAATGAGCAGTTCTTC. This gives the protein CAGGQDRNEQFF.

The chain links TRBV6-1 to TRBJ1-5, with D unclear. The CDR3 has 13 amino acids. The germline V gene has CDR1 MNHNS and CDR2 SASEGT. V lost 10 bases and J 6 bases, leaving 16 bases between the germline ends. The CDR3 is CATKPDGSQPQHF. CDR3 in DNA: TGTGCCACCAAACCGGACGGGTCTCAGCCCCAGCATTTT.

This sequence joins TRBV5-6 and TRBJ1-5; 10 positions agree with TRBD1. The junction had 1 base not matched to a gene; V was cut back by 3 bases and J by 1 base. CDR1 and CDR2 (germline): SGHDT, YYEEEE. The CDR3 is 15 amino acids. This chain's CDR3 is CASSSTGGSNQPQHF. In DNA, the CDR3 is TGTGCCAGCAGCTCGACAGGGGGCAGCAATCAGCCCCAGCATTTT.

The V and J genes are TRBV6-1 and TRBJ2-3; tentatively, D is TRBD1 (6 bases). V lost 4 bases to trimming and J lost 4 bases, with 15 bases between them. CDR1 and CDR2 from the germline V gene are MNHNS and SASEGT. The CDR3 is made up of 15 amino acids. Here the CDR3 reads CASSGRTVGADTQYF. The CDR3 coding sequence is TGTGCCAGCAGTGGACGGACAGTGGGCGCAGATACGCAGTATTTT.

The chain has TRBV5-1 and TRBJ1-4; D is uncertain. Germline V lookup: CDR1 SGHRS, CDR2 YFSETQ. V lost 0 bases and J lost 7, with 10 bases in between. The CDR3 consists of 14 residues. The CDR3 DNA follows: TGCGCCAGCAGCTTGGGACAAGCTTTTGAAAAACTGTTTTTT. As protein: CASSLGQAFEKLFF.

V is TRBV20-1 and J is TRBJ1-4; D not certain. V lost 6 bases to trimming and J lost 4 bases, with 6 bases between them. This CDR3 is 11 amino acids long. The germline CDR1 and CDR2 sequences are DFQATT and SNEGSKA (reference sequence). CDR3 DNA sequence: TGCAGTGCCATAAATAATGAAAAACTGTTTTTT. This sequence encodes CSAINNEKLFF.

The V gene is TRBV6-5, the J gene TRBJ1-2; D uncertain. This CDR3 spans 14 amino acids. The ends were cut back, 0 bases at V and 6 bases at J, with 11 bases in the middle. The germline V gene encodes CDR1 MNHEY and CDR2 SVGAGI. CDR3 in amino acids: CASSYSTGVDGYTF. In nucleotides, the CDR3 is TGTGCCAGCAGTTACTCGACGGGAGTAGATGGCTACACCTTC.

This clone was counted once. This rearrangement joins TRBV6-6 to TRBJ2-7; a weak D match, TRBD2 (5 bases). The CDR3 runs 15 residues. The germline gives CDR1 MNHNY, CDR2 SVGAGI (reference sequence). The V gene lost 0 bases and the J gene lost 0 bases, with 9 bases spanning the gap. The CDR3 DNA is TGTGCCAGCAGTTACTCCGGGGTTGGCTCCTACGAGCAGTACTTC. Amino acid sequence: CASSYSGVGSYEQYF.

The CDR3, as DNA: TGCGCCAGCAGCTTGGACCCGCTAGCCGTCCAAGAGACCCAGTACTTC. It codes for CASSLDPLAVQETQYF. This sequence joins TRBV5-1 and TRBJ2-5; a weak D match, TRBD2 (5 bases). The CDR3 spans 16 residues. Germline CDR1 reads SGHRS; CDR2 reads YFSETQ. Trimming stripped 0 bases from V and 1 base from J, with 13 bases between.

This clone was detected a few times. This chain's CDR3 is CASSWGQRNTEAFF. The CDR3, as DNA: TGTGCCAGCAGCTGGGGACAGAGGAACACTGAAGCTTTCTTT. The genes are TRBV11-2 and TRBJ1-1; TRBD1 matches at 7 bases. CDR1 and CDR2 (germline): SGHAT, FQNNGV. With V trimmed by 4 bases and J by 1 base, 3 bases remained unmatched. The CDR3 totals 14 residues.

DNA of the CDR3: TGTGCCAGCAGGAGGGACAGATACAATGAGCAGTTCTTC. It is translated as CASRRDRYNEQFF. The genes are TRBV2 and TRBJ2-1; 7 bases match TRBD1. The V gene's germline CDR1 is SNHLY and CDR2 FYNNEI. Trimming removed 6 bases from V and 4 bases from J; junction bases left unmatched: 3. This CDR3 region has 13 residues.

The rearrangement joins TRBV7-2 to TRBJ1-4, with unresolved D. Per the germline V gene, CDR1 is SGHTA and CDR2 is FQGNSA. Trimming cost V 6 bases and J 7 bases, with 9 bases left between them. There are 12 residues in the CDR3. CDR3 residues: CASSAHTEKLFF. CDR3 in DNA: TGTGCCAGCAGTGCGCACACTGAAAAACTGTTTTTT.

This CDR3 reads CASSLGTTGGNYNEQFF. The CDR3 DNA sequence: TGCGCCAGCAGCTTGGGGACCACAGGGGGAAACTACAATGAGCAGTTCTTC. V usage is TRBV5-1 and J usage is TRBJ2-1; 8 nucleotides match TRBD1. From germline, CDR1 is SGHRS and CDR2 YFSETQ. J was trimmed by 3 bases and V by 0 bases; bases with no gene match: 8. The CDR3 is 17 residues long.

The genes are TRBV18 and TRBJ2-3; TRBD1 aligns across 9 bases. Germline V lookup: CDR1 KGHSH, CDR2 LQKENI. V was clipped by 2 bases and J by 3 bases; unmatched bases: 3. This CDR3 has 15 residues. For the CDR3, the DNA is TGTGCCAGCTCACCAATGGGACAGGGAACAGATACGCAGTATTTT. Translating it yields CASSPMGQGTDTQYF.

The chain joins TRBV10-3 to TRBJ2-3; the match to TRBD1 covers 8 bases. CDR3 size: 14 residues. The V and J ends lost 4 bases and 6 bases, in that order; junction bases with no gene match: 6. Germline-derived CDR1 and CDR2 are ENHRY and SYGVKD. The CDR3 sequence is CAISGQGATDTQYF. The CDR3 bases are TGTGCCATCAGTGGTCAGGGGGCGACGGATACGCAGTATTTT.

The gene calls are TRBV6-5 and TRBJ1-2, with D possibly TRBD1 on 5 matching bases. The CDR3 spans 13 residues. Germline V gives CDR1 MNHEY, CDR2 SVGAGI. Trimming removed 4 bases at V and 4 bases at J, with 10 bases between. The CDR3 sequence is CASSSSGVYGYTF. DNA of the CDR3: TGTGCCAGCAGTTCGTCGGGGGTCTATGGCTACACCTTC.